Presented here are 15 T cell receptor beta chains from one specimen sequenced in a study of cytomegalovirus exposure and HLA in healthy donors. Repertoires were generated with immunoSEQ multiplex PCR, while TCRdb's copy carries only in-frame clones and drops some. The sample carries 250,000 to 300,000 clones, about 86% recorded once. The sample was PBMCs. Receptors were obtained from a woman under 30 in good health and CMV-seronegative.

This chain joins TRBV9 and TRBJ1-1; D gene ambiguous. CDR1 and CDR2 from the germline V gene are SGDLS and YYNGEE. The V gene lost 0 bases and the J gene lost 3 bases, with 6 bases spanning the gap. CDR3 length: 13 residues. The CDR3 bases are TGTGCCAGCAGCGTAGGGAGTCACACTGAAGCTTTCTTT. Protein: CASSVGSHTEAFF.

The V gene is TRBV27, the J gene TRBJ2-3; TRBD2 aligns across 12 bases. V was pared by 2 bases and J by 1 base, with 7 bases of the junction left unmatched. Germline loops: CDR1 MNHEY, CDR2 SMNVEV (reference sequence). The CDR3 runs to 18 residues. The CDR3 protein is CASSLLAGGPSGTDTQYF. The CDR3 DNA reads as TGTGCCAGCAGTTTACTAGCGGGAGGGCCCTCGGGCACAGATACGCAGTATTTT.

The chain recombines TRBV7-2 with TRBJ1-2; no clear D gene. V was cut by 5 bases and J by 0 bases, with 13 bases left in between. The CDR3 is 15 residues long. Germline values: CDR1 SGHTA, CDR2 FQGNSA. The CDR3: CASSPVRLANYGYTF. The CDR3 nucleotides read TGTGCCAGCAGCCCTGTGAGGTTAGCTAACTATGGCTACACCTTC.

CDR3 coding DNA: TGTGCCAGCAGCGTTAACCGAGCGGGGACCCAAGAGACCCAGTACTTC. Translation gives CASSVNRAGTQETQYF. This chain joins TRBV6-6 and TRBJ2-5, with 7 positions matching TRBD2. The CDR3 is 16 residues long. CDR1 is MNHNY, CDR2 SVGAGI, per germline (reference sequence). J gave up 1 base and V 6 bases, and 11 bases lay outside the gene matches.

This clone was picked up one time. The chain couples TRBV27 to TRBJ1-4; 10 positions agree with TRBD1. The CDR3 runs to 14 residues. Germline CDR1 MNHEY, CDR2 SMNVEV (reference sequence). Unmatched junction bases numbered 4, after V lost 5 bases and J lost 7 bases. The CDR3 here is CASSRTGGGEKLFF. The CDR3 bases are TGTGCCAGCAGTAGGACAGGGGGAGGTGAAAAACTGTTTTTT.

V and J are TRBV4-1 and TRBJ2-1; 7 bases match TRBD1. J lost 7 bases, V lost 4 bases, and 13 bases had no gene match. Germline-derived CDR1 and CDR2 are MGHRA and YSYEKL. This CDR3 has 16 amino acids. The CDR3: CASSPRLTGTINEQFF. The CDR3 coding sequence is TGCGCCAGCAGCCCGCGACTGACAGGGACAATAAATGAGCAGTTCTTC.

V is TRBV10-2 and J is TRBJ1-1; D might be TRBD1 (5 bases). This CDR3 contains 13 residues. V was pared by 5 bases and J by 8 bases, with 15 bases between. CDR1 is WSHSY, CDR2 SAAADI, per germline. CDR3 coding DNA: TGCGCCAGCAGTACACTTTTTGACAGCGAAGCTTTCTTT. Translated, it gives CASSTLFDSEAFF.

The chain recombines TRBV4-1 with TRBJ2-4, with 13 bases fitting TRBD2. The germline CDR1 and CDR2 sequences are MGHRA and YSYEKL. V lost 11 bases and J lost 0; bases outside the gene matches: 16. CDR3 length: 19 amino acids. DNA for the CDR3: TGCGCCCCGCCAGTGGGACTAGCGGGGCCGACCGTAGCCAAAAACATTCAGTACTTC. Protein product: CAPPVGLAGPTVAKNIQYF.

This chain uses TRBV5-1 with TRBJ2-5; D might be TRBD1 (5 bases). Per germline, CDR1 SGHRS and CDR2 YFSETQ. Trimming pared 4 bases from V and 5 bases from J, leaving 15 bases between. CDR3 length: 14 residues. The CDR3 nucleotides read TGCGCCAGCAGCCTTCTAGGGGCAATGGAGACCCAGTACTTC. Translation gives CASSLLGAMETQYF.

V usage is TRBV2 and J usage is TRBJ2-7; 8 bases line up with TRBD1. CDR3 size: 14 residues. The germline CDR1 and CDR2 sequences are SNHLY and FYNNEI. V was pared by 4 bases and J by 2 bases, with 4 bases of the junction left unmatched. The CDR3 spells CASSARTGTYEQYF. CDR3 nucleotides: TGTGCCAGCAGTGCGAGGACAGGGACCTACGAGCAGTACTTC.

This clone appeared a single time. The chain recombines TRBV6-5 with TRBJ2-1, with TRBD1 identical over 11 bases. Germline V CDR1 and CDR2: MNHEY, SVGAGI. This CDR3 region has 13 residues. After removal of 6 bases from V and 8 bases from J, the junction contained 3 bases not matched to a gene. CDR3 sequence: CASSKDRGHEQFF. The DNA for the CDR3 is TGTGCCAGCAGCAAGGACAGGGGGCATGAGCAGTTCTTC.

The chain is built from TRBV6-5 and TRBJ1-1; 8 nucleotides line up with TRBD1. CDR1 MNHEY and CDR2 SVGAGI come from the germline V gene. CDR3 length equals 15 residues. The J segment lost 1 base and the V segment lost 2 bases, leaving 3 bases of the junction unmatched. The CDR3 region is CASSYQGARNTEAFF. The CDR3 nucleotides read TGTGCCAGCAGTTACCAGGGGGCCAGGAACACTGAAGCTTTCTTT.

V gene TRBV12-5 combines with J gene TRBJ2-7, with 8 positions matching TRBD1. CDR1 is LGHNT, CDR2 FRNRAP, per germline. CDR3 size: 14 residues. V lost 3 bases to trimming and J lost 4 bases; unmatched junction nucleotides: 5. The CDR3 sequence is CASGLGQGRYEQYF. CDR3 in DNA: TGTGCTAGTGGTTTAGGACAGGGCAGGTACGAGCAGTACTTC.

The rearrangement uses TRBV11-3 and TRBJ2-2; 9 nucleotides line up with TRBD1. Germline-derived CDR1 and CDR2 are SGHNT and YENEEA. This CDR3 spans 16 amino acids. With 7 bases clipped from V and 1 base from J, the junction kept 7 bases outside the gene matches. The CDR3 here is CASTTGDRVNTGELFF. As DNA, the CDR3 is TGTGCCAGCACCACTGGGGACAGGGTGAACACCGGGGAGCTGTTTTTT.

The chain couples TRBV4-1 to TRBJ2-2, with 7 bases aligning to TRBD1. The CDR3 has 19 residues. CDR1 is MGHRA, CDR2 YSYEKL, per germline. After removal of 1 base from V and 0 bases from J, the junction contained 11 bases not matched to a gene. This chain's CDR3 is CASSQVGTAPNPNTGELFF. The CDR3, as DNA: TGCGCCAGCAGCCAAGTCGGGACAGCCCCCAACCCGAACACCGGGGAGCTGTTTTTT.